The entry below describes one T cell receptor beta chain. Its antigen is unidentified. Germline lookup yields CDR1 SGHTA and CDR2 FQGNSA. Trimming stripped 8 bases from V and 0 bases from J, with 14 bases between. The CDR3 has 15 amino acids. These data belong to a study of T-cell memory formation after mild COVID-19. Whole-study findings and limits: From day 15 to 85, contracting clones were balanced between CD4 and CD8, whereas later expanders leaned toward CD4+.

MiXCR was run by TCRdb on the 5' RACE reads, yielding one entry per CDR3 protein. The data contain approximately 210,000 distinct CDR3 sequences, roughly 18% of them singletons. The clonotype was recovered from an adult woman who had mild COVID-19 (a few samples of this study predate the infection). Cell type and time point are not known. Input material: PBMCs or a T cell subset sorted from them (not recorded which). The V call is TRBV7-2, the J call TRBJ1-5, with D perhaps matching TRBD1 (6 bases). The CDR3 sequence is CASGRDINSNQPQHF. DNA of the CDR3: TGTGCCAGCGGCCGGGACATAAATAGCAATCAGCCCCAGCATTTT.